What follows is one T cell receptor (beta chain) and its context. The entry originates in a study of blood T cell repertoires in COVID-19. Profiling relied on immunoSEQ multiplex PCR, and the TCRdb table lists in-frame clones only, not all of them. The sample contains a few hundred thousand clones, roughly 88% of which appear only once. Germline values: CDR1 LGHNA, CDR2 YNFKEQ. This CDR3 has 20 residues. V trimming: 4 bases; J trimming: 0 bases; junction bases outside the gene matches: 18. The chain joins TRBV4-2 to TRBJ1-5, with 7 bases lining up with TRBD1. Sequencing input: PBMCs or T cells enriched from blood (not recorded which). The receptor's source is a woman aged 45-65 years who had recovered from COVID-19. The CDR3 coding sequence is TGTGCCAGCAGCCTCCTATACCCGGACAGGAGTTATATTAGCAATCAGCCCCAGCATTTT. Protein sequence: CASSLLYPDRSYISNQPQHF.